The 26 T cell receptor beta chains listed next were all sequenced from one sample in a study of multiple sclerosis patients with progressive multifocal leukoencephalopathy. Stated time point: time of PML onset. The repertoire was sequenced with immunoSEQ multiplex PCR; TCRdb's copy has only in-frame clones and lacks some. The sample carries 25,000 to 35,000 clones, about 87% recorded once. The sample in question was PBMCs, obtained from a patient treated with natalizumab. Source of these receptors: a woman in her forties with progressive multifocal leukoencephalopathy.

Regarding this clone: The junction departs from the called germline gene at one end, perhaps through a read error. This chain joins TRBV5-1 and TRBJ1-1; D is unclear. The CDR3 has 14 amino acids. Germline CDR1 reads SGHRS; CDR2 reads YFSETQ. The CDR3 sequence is CASSLARTNAEAFF. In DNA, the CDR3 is TGCGCCAGCAGCTTGGCACGGACGAACGCTGAAGCTTTCTTT.

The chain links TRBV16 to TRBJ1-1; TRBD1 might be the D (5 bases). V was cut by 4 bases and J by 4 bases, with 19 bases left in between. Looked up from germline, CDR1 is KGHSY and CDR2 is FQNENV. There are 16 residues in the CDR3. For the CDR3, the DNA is TGTGCCAGCAGCCTTAGTCCCTCGGGAAGGGGCACTGAAGCTTTCTTT. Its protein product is CASSLSPSGRGTEAFF.

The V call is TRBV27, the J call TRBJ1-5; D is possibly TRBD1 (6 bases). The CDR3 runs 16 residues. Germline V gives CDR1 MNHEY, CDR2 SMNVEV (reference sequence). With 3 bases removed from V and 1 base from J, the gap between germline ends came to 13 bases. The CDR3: CASSLRGRGSNQPQHF. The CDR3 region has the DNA TGTGCCAGCAGTTTGCGGGGGCGCGGGAGCAATCAGCCCCAGCATTTT.

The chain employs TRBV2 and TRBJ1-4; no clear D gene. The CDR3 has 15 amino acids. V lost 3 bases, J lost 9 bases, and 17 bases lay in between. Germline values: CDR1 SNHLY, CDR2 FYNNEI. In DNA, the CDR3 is TGTGCCAGCAGTGATTCTCGAGTGGGAGTTCAAAAACTGTTTTTT. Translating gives CASSDSRVGVQKLFF.

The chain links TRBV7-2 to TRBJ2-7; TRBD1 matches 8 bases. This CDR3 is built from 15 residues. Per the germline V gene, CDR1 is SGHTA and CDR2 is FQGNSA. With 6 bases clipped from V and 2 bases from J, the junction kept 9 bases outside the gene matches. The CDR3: CASRETGVGPYEQYF. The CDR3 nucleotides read TGTGCCAGCAGGGAGACAGGGGTTGGACCCTACGAGCAGTACTTC.

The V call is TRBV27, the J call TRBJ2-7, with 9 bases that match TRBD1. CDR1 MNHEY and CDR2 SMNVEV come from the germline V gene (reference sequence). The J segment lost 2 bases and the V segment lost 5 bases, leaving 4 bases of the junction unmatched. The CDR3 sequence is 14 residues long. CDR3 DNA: TGTGCCAGCAGTCTCCGACAGGGGGCCTACGAGCAGTACTTC. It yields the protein CASSLRQGAYEQYF.

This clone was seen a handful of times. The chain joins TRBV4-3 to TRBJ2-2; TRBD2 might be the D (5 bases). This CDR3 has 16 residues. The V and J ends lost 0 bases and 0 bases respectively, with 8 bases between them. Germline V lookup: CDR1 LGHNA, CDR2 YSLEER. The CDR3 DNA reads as TGCGCCAGCAGCCAAGAAGCGGCTGCGAACACCGGGGAGCTGTTTTTT. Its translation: CASSQEAAANTGELFF.

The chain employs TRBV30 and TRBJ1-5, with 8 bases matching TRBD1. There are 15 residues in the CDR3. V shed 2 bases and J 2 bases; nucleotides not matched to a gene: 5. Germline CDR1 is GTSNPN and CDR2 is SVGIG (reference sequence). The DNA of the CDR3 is TGTGCCTGGAGTTCTGGACAGGGCGGCAATCAGCCCCAGCATTTT. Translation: CAWSSGQGGNQPQHF.

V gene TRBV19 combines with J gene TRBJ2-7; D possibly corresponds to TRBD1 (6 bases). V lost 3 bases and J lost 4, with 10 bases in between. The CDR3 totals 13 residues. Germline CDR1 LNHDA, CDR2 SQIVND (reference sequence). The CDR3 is CASSMAGQYEQYF. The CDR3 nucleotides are TGTGCCAGTAGTATGGCTGGACAGTACGAGCAGTACTTC. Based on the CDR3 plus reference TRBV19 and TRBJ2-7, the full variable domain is DGGITQSPKYLFRKEGQNVTLSCEQNLNHDAMYWYRQDPGQGLRLIYYSQIVNDFQKGDIAEGYSVSREKKESFPLTVTSAQKNPTAFYLCASSMAGQYEQYFGPGTRLTVT.

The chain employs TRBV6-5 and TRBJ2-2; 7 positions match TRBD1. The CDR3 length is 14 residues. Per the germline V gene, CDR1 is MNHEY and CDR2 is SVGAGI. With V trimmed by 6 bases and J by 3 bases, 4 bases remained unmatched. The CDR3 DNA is TGTGCCAGCAGCCGGGACAGCTACACCGGGGAGCTGTTTTTT. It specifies CASSRDSYTGELFF.

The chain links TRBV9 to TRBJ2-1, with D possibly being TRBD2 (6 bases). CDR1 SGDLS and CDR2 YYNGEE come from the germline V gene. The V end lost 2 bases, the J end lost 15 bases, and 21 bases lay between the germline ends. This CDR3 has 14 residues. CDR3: CASSVSGTWAGLFF. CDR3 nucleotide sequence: TGTGCCAGCAGCGTCTCCGGGACTTGGGCCGGGCTGTTCTTC. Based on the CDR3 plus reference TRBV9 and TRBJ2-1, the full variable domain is DSGVTQTPKHLITATGQRVTLRCSPRSGDLSVYWYQQSLDQGLQFLIQYYNGEERAKGNILERFSAQQFPDLHSELNLSSLELGDSALYFCASSVSGTWAGLFFGPGTRLTVL.

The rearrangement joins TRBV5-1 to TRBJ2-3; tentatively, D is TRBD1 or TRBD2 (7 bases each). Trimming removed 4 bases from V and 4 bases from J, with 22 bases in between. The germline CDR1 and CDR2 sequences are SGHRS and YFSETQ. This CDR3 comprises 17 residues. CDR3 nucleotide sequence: TGCGCCAGCAGCATAGACAGGGTGACCAGCGGGGCAGATACGCAGTATTTT. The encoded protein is CASSIDRVTSGADTQYF.

In nucleotides, the CDR3 is TGTGCCAGCAGTCGAAGTCCGGGACTAGCGGGAGCTTCCTACGAGCAGTACTTC. The encoded protein is CASSRSPGLAGASYEQYF. The chain is built from TRBV7-8 and TRBJ2-7; 14 bases align to TRBD2. Germline assignment: CDR1 SGHVS and CDR2 FQNEAQ. The V gene end was trimmed by 6 bases and the J gene end by 1 base; junction bases not matched to a gene: 11. This CDR3 contains 18 residues.

DNA of the CDR3: TGTGCCTGGAGTGCAACAGGGAACTATGGCTACACCTTC. Amino acids: CAWSATGNYGYTF. J is TRBJ1-2 and V is TRBV30; possible D gene TRBD1, 6 bases. The CDR3 has 13 amino acids. Germline CDR1 GTSNPN, CDR2 SVGIG (reference sequence). Between the trimmed V and J ends, which lost 1 base and 2 bases, there was a span of 8 bases.

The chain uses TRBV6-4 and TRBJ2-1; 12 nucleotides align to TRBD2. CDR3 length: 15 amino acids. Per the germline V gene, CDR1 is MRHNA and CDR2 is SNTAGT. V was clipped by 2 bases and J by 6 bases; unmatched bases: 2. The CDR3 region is CASSDETSGSNEQFF. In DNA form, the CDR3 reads TGTGCCAGCAGTGACGAGACTAGCGGGAGCAATGAGCAGTTCTTC.

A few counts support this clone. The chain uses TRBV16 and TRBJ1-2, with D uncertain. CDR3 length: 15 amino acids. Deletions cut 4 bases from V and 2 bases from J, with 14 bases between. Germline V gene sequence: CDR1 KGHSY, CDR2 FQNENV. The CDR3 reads CASSLSWEVNYGYTF. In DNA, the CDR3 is TGTGCCAGCAGCCTAAGCTGGGAGGTCAACTATGGCTACACCTTC.

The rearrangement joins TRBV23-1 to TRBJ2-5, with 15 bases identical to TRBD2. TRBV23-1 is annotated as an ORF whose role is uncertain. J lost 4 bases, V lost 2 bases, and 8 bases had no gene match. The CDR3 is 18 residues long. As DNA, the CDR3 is TGCGCCAGCAGTCAACGACCTGGACTAGCGGGAGGGGGAGAGACCCAGTACTTC. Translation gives CASSQRPGLAGGGETQYF.

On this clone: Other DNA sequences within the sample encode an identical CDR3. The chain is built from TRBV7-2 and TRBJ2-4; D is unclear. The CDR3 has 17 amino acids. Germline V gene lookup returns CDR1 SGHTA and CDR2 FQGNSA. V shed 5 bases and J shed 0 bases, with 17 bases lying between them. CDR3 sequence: CASSRGISLLAKNIQYF. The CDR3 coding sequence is TGTGCCAGCAGCCGAGGAATATCTCTACTAGCCAAAAACATTCAGTACTTC.

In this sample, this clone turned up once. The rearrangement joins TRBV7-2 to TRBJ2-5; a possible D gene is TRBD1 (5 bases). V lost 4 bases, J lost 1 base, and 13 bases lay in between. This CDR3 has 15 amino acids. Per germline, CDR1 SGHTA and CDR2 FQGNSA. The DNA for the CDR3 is TGTGCCAGCAGCTGGGGCAGGATCCTCCAAGAGACCCAGTACTTC. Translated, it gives CASSWGRILQETQYF.

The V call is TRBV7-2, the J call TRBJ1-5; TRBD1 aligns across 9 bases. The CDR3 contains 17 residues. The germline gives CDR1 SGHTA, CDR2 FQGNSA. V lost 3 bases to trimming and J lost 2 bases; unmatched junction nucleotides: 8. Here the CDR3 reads CASSFHPQGAGNQPQHF. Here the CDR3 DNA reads TGTGCCAGCAGCTTTCATCCACAGGGGGCGGGCAATCAGCCCCAGCATTTT.

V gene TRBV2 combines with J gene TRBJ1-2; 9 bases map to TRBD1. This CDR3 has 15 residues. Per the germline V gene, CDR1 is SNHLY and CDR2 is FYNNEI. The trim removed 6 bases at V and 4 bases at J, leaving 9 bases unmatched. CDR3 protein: CASRPQGARVYGYTF. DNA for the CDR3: TGTGCCAGCAGGCCACAGGGGGCGCGCGTCTATGGCTACACCTTC. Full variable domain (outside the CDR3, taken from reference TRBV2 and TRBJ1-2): EPEVTQTPSHQVTQMGQEVILRCVPISNHLYFYWYRQILGQKVEFLVSFYNNEISEKSEIFDDQFSVERPDGSNFTLKIRSTKLEDSAMYFCASRPQGARVYGYTFGSGTRLTVV.

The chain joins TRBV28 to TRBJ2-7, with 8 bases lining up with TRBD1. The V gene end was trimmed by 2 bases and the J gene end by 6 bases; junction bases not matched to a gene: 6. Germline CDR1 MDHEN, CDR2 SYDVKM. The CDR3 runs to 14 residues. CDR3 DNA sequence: TGTGCCAGCAGTTTACAGGGGGCTTTCTCCGAGCAGTACTTC. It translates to CASSLQGAFSEQYF.

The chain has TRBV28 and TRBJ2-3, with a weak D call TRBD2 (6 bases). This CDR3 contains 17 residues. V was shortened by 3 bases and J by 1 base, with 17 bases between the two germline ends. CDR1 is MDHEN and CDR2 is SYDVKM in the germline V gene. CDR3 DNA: TGTGCCAGCAGTTTGGAGGGCACGGCGAGGGGCACAGATACGCAGTATTTT. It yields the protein CASSLEGTARGTDTQYF.

Here the CDR3 reads CASSQDWTGGAYEQYF. The CDR3 region has the DNA TGCGCCAGCAGCCAAGATTGGACAGGGGGGGCCTACGAGCAGTACTTC. The V call is TRBV4-3, the J call TRBJ2-7; 10 nucleotides match TRBD1. Germline V gives CDR1 LGHNA, CDR2 YSLEER. Trimming took 0 bases from V and 2 from J; bases not matched to a gene: 4. The CDR3 consists of 16 residues.

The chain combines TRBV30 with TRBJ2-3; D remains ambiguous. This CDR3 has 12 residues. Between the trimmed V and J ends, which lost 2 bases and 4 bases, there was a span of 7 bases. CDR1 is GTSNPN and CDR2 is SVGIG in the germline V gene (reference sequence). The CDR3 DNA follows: TGTGCCTGGAGTCTACCCCCAGATACGCAGTATTTT. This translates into CAWSLPPDTQYF. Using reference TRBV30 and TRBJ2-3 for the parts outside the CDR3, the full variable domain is SQTIHQWPATLVQPVGSPLSLECTVEGTSNPNLYWYRQAAGRGLQLLFYSVGIGQISSEVPQNLSASRPQDRQFILSSKKLLLSDSGFYLCAWSLPPDTQYFGPGTRLTVL.

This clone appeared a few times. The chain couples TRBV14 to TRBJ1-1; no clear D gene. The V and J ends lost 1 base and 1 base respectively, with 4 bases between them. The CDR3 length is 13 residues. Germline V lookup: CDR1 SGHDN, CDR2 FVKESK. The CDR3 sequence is CASSQVQNTEAFF. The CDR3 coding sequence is TGTGCCAGCAGCCAAGTTCAGAACACTGAAGCTTTCTTT.